The present TCR beta chain was sequenced within a study of regulatory T cells in long-lasting Graves disease. Regarding time point: persistent/refractory GD, antithyroid drugs over 5 years with positive TRAb. Researchers made the TCR library from RNA that was extracted from PBMCs. Doctors identified Graves' disease using the American Thyroid Association guidelines. For TCR beta, libraries came from iRepertoire HTBI primers and Arm-PCR of CDR3 regions. TCRdb called the multiplex PCR reads again in MiXCR, with one record for every CDR3 protein. Among around 450,000 distinct CDR3 sequences, 20% to 25% were seen once, and the ten largest hold approximately 6.4%. The CDR3 totals 14 residues. Per the germline V gene, CDR1 is SGHAT and CDR2 is FQNNGV. Trimming cost V 5 bases and J 3 bases; bases outside gene matches: 2.

The TCR was taken from a female donor with Graves disease. The chain recombines TRBV11-2 with TRBJ1-3; 9 bases fit TRBD1. The sample was peripheral blood mononuclear cells (PBMCs), taken when the disease was refractory, from a patient treated with antithyroid drugs. The CDR3 loop is CASSMDRGGNTIYF. The CDR3 nucleotides are TGTGCCAGCAGCATGGACAGGGGTGGAAACACCATATATTTT.